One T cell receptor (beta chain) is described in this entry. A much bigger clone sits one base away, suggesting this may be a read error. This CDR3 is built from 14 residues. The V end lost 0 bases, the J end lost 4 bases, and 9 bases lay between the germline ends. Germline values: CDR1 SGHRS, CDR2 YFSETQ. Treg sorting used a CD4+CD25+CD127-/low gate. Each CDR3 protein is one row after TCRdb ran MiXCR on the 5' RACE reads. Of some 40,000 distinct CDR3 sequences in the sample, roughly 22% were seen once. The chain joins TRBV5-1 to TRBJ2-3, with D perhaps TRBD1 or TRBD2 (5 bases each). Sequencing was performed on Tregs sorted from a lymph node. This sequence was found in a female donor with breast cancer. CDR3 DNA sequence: TGCGCCAGCAGCTTGGCTCGGGGCTCAGATACGCAGTATTTT. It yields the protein CASSLARGSDTQYF. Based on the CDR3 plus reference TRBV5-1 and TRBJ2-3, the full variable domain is KAGVTQTPRYLIKTRGQQVTLSCSPISGHRSVSWYQQTPGQGLQFLFEYFSETQRNKGNFPGRFSGRQFSNSRSEMNVSTLELGDSALYLCASSLARGSDTQYFGPGTRLTVL.